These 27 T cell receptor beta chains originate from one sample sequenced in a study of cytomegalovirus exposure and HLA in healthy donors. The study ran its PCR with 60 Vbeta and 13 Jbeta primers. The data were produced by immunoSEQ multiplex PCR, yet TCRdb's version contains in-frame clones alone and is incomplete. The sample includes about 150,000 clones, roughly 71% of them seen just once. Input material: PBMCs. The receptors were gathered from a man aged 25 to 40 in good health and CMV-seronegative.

The CDR3 DNA follows: TGTGCCAGCAGTGAACAGGACAGGGGCACTGAAGCTTTCTTT. This translates into CASSEQDRGTEAFF. The genes are TRBV2 and TRBJ1-1, with 9 positions matching TRBD1. This CDR3 has 14 residues. The J segment lost 4 bases and the V segment lost 2 bases, leaving 2 bases of the junction unmatched. Germline-derived CDR1 and CDR2 are SNHLY and FYNNEI.

The CDR3 region has the DNA TGTGCCAGTAGTAAACCGACCGGGACAGGGGCAATCTATGGCTACACCTTC. It is translated as CASSKPTGTGAIYGYTF. This chain joins TRBV19 and TRBJ1-2; 10 bases are shared with TRBD1. Germline CDR1 and CDR2: LNHDA and SQIVND (reference sequence). Trimming removed 4 bases from V and 4 bases from J; junction bases left unmatched: 12. This CDR3 region has 17 residues.

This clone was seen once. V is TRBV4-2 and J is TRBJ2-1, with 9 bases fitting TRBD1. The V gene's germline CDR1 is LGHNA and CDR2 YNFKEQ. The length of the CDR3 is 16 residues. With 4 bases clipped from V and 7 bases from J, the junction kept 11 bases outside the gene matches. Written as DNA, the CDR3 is TGTGCCAGCAGCCCCGGGACAGGGATCTCTAGTAATGAGCAGTTCTTC. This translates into CASSPGTGISSNEQFF.

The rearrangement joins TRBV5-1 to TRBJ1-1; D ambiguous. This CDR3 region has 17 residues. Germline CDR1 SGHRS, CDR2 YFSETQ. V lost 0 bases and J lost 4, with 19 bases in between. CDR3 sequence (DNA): TGCGCCAGCAGCTTGGCCAGCTATGAGGGTGATCGCACTGAAGCTTTCTTT. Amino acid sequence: CASSLASYEGDRTEAFF.

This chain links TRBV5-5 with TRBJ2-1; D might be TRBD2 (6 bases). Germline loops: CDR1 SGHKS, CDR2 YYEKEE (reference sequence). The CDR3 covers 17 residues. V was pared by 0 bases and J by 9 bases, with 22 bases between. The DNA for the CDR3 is TGTGCCAGCAGCTTGGAACCGGGTTGGGGGGATCGGGGTGAGCAGTTCTTC. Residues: CASSLEPGWGDRGEQFF. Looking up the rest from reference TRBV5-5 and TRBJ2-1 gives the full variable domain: DAGVTQSPTHLIKTRGQQVTLRCSPISGHKSVSWYQQVLGQGPQFIFQYYEKEERGRGNFPDRFSARQFPNYSSELNVNALLLGDSALYLCASSLEPGWGDRGEQFFGPGTRLTVL.

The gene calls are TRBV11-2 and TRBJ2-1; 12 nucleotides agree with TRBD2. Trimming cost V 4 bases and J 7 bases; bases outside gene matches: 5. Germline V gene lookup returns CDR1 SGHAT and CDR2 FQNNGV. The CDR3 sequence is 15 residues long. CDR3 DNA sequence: TGTGCCAGCAGCTATCTAGCGGGAGGGCCGAATGAGCAGTTCTTC. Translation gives CASSYLAGGPNEQFF.

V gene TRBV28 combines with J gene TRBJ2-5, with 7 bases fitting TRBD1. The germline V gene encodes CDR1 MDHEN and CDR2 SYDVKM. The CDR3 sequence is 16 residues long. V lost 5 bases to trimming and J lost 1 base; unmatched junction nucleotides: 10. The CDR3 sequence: CASSTGRDSFQETQYF. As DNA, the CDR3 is TGTGCCAGCAGTACCGGCCGGGACAGCTTCCAAGAGACCCAGTACTTC.

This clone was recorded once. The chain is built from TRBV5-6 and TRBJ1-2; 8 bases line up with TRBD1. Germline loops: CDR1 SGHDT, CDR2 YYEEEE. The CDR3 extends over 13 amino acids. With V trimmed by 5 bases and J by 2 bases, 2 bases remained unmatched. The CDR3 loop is CASRWTGNYGYTF. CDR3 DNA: TGTGCCAGCAGGTGGACAGGGAACTATGGCTACACCTTC.

DNA of the CDR3: TGTGCCAGCAGTTACGAAAGGCCCTCGGGGACTGAAGCTTTCTTT. It specifies CASSYERPSGTEAFF. The chain joins TRBV6-6 to TRBJ1-1; D remains unclear. CDR3 length: 15 residues. V was pared by 2 bases and J by 5 bases, with 15 bases between. CDR1 is MNHNY and CDR2 is SVGAGI in the germline V gene (reference sequence).

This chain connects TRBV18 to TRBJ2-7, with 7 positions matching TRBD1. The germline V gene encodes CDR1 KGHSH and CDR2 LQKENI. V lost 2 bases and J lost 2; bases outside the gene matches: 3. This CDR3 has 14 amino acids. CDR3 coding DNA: TGTGCCAGCTCACCATCCAGGGGGACCTACGAGCAGTACTTC. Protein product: CASSPSRGTYEQYF. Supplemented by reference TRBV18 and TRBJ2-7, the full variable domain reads NAGVMQNPRHLVRRRGQEARLRCSPMKGHSHVYWYRQLPEEGLKFMVYLQKENIIDESGMPKERFSAEFPKEGPSILRIQQVVRGDSAAYFCASSPSRGTYEQYFGPGTRLTVT.

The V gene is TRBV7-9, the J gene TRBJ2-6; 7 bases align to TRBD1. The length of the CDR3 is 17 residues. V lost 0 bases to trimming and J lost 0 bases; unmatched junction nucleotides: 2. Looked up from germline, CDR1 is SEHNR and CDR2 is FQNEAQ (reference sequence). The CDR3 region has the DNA TGTGCCAGCAGCTTAGCAGGGACAGACTCTGGGGCCAACGTCCTGACTTTC. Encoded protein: CASSLAGTDSGANVLTF.

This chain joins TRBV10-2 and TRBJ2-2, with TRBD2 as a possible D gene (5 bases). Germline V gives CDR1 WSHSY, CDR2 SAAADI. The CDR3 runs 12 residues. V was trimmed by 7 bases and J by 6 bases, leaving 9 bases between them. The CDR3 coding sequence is TGCGCCAGCACCATTAGCGCCGGGGAGCTGTTTTTT. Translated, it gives CASTISAGELFF.

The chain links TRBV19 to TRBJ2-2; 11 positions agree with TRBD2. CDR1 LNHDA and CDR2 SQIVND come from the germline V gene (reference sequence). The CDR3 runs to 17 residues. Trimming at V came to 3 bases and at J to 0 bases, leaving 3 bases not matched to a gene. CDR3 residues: CASSMGSGRANTGELFF. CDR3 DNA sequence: TGTGCCAGTAGTATGGGTAGCGGGAGGGCGAACACCGGGGAGCTGTTTTTT.

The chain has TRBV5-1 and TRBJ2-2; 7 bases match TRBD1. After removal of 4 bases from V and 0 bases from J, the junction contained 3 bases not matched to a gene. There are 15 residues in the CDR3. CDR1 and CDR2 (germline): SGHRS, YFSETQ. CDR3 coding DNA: TGCGCCAGCAGCCCGGGACAGTCGAACACCGGGGAGCTGTTTTTT. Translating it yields CASSPGQSNTGELFF.

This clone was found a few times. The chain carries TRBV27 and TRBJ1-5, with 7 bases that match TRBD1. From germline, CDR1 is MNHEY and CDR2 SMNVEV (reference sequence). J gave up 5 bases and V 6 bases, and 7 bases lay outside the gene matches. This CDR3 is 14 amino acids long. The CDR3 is CASSFGRGDQPQHF. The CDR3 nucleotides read TGTGCCAGCAGCTTCGGCAGGGGGGATCAGCCCCAGCATTTT.

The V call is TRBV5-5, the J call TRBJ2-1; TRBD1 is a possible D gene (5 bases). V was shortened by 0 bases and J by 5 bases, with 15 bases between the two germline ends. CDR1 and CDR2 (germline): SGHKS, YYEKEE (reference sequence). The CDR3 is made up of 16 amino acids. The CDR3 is CASSLAQTQDHNEQFF. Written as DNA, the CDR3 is TGTGCCAGCAGCTTGGCACAGACACAGGATCACAATGAGCAGTTCTTC.

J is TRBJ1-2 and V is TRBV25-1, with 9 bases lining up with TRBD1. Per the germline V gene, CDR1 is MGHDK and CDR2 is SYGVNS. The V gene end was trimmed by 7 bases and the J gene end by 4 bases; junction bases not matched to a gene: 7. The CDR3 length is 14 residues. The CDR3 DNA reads TGTGCCAGCATGGCAGGGACAGGGACCTATGGCTACACCTTC. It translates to CASMAGTGTYGYTF.

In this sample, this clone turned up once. The CDR3: CASSIRGSYNEQFF. As DNA, the CDR3 is TGTGCCAGTAGTATAAGAGGCTCCTACAATGAGCAGTTCTTC. J is TRBJ2-1 and V is TRBV19; D gene uncertain. Deletions cut 2 bases from V and 0 bases from J, with 5 bases between. The CDR3 loop spans 14 amino acids. The germline V gene encodes CDR1 LNHDA and CDR2 SQIVND (reference sequence). The full variable domain, its missing parts supplied by reference TRBV19 and TRBJ2-1, is DGGITQSPKYLFRKEGQNVTLSCEQNLNHDAMYWYRQDPGQGLRLIYYSQIVNDFQKGDIAEGYSVSREKKESFPLTVTSAQKNPTAFYLCASSIRGSYNEQFFGPGTRLTVL.

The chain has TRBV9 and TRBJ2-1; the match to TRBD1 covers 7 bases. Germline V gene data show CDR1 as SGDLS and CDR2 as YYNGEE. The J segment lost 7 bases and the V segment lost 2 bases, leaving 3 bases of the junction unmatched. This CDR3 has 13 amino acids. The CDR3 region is CASSVTGVNEQFF. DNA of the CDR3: TGTGCCAGCAGCGTTACAGGGGTGAATGAGCAGTTCTTC.

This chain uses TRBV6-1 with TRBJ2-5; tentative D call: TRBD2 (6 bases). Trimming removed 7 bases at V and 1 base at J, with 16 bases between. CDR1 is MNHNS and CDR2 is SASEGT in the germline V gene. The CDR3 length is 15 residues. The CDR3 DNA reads TGTGCCAGCATTTCGGTGGGGGAGGTCCAAGAGACCCAGTACTTC. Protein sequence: CASISVGEVQETQYF.

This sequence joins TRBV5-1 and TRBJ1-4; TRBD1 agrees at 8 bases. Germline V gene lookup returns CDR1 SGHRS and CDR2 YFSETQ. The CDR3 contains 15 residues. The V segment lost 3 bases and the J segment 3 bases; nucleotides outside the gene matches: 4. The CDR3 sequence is CASSSQGASNEKLFF. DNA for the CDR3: TGCGCCAGCAGCTCTCAGGGGGCCTCTAATGAAAAACTGTTTTTT.

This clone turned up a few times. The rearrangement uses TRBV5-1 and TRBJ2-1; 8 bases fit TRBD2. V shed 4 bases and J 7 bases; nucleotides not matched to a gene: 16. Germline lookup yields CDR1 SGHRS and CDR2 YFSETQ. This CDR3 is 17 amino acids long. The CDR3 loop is CASSSGLAHFRGNEQFF. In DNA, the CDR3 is TGCGCCAGCAGCAGCGGACTAGCACACTTCCGAGGGAATGAGCAGTTCTTC. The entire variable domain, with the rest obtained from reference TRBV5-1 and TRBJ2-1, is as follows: KAGVTQTPRYLIKTRGQQVTLSCSPISGHRSVSWYQQTPGQGLQFLFEYFSETQRNKGNFPGRFSGRQFSNSRSEMNVSTLELGDSALYLCASSSGLAHFRGNEQFFGPGTRLTVL.

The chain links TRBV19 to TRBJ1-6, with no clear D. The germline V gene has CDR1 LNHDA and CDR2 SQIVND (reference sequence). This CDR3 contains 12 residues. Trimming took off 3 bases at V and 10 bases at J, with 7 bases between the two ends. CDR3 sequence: CASSMGSSPLHF. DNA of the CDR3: TGTGCCAGTAGTATGGGGAGCTCACCCCTCCACTTT. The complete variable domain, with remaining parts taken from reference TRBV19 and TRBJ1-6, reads DGGITQSPKYLFRKEGQNVTLSCEQNLNHDAMYWYRQDPGQGLRLIYYSQIVNDFQKGDIAEGYSVSREKKESFPLTVTSAQKNPTAFYLCASSMGSSPLHFGNGTRLTVT.

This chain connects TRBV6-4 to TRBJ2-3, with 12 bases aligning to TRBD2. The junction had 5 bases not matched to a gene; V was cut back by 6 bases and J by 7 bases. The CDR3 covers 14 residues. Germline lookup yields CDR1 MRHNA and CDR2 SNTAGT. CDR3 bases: TGTGCCAGCAGCCCTAGCGGGGGGGCGTATACGCAGTATTTT. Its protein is CASSPSGGAYTQYF.

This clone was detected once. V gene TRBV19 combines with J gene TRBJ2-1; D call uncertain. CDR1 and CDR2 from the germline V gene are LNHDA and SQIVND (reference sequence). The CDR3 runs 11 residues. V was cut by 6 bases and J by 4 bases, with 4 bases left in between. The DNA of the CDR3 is TGTGCCAGTAGCTTATACAATGAGCAGTTCTTC. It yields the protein CASSLYNEQFF.

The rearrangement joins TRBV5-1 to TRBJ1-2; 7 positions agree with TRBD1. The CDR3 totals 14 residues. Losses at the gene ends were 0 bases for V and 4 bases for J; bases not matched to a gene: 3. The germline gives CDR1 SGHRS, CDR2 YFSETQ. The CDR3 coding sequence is TGCGCCAGCAGCTTGGGGACAGGTCTCTATGGCTACACCTTC. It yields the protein CASSLGTGLYGYTF.

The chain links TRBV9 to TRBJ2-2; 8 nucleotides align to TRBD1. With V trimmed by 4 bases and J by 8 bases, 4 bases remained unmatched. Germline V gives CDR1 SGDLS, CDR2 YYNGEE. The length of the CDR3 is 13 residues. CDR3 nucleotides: TGTGCCAGCAGCCCTAGGACAGGGGGGGAGCTGTTTTTT. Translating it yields CASSPRTGGELFF.